These T cell receptor beta chains were read from a single sample in a study of T-cell memory formation after mild COVID-19. MiXCR, run by TCRdb on the 5' RACE reads, gives a single entry per CDR3 protein. The table has about 560,000 distinct CDR3 sequences, roughly a fifth seen once. Sequenced material: PBMCs or a T cell subset sorted from them (not recorded which). These receptors were taken from an adult woman who had mild COVID-19 (a few samples of this study predate the infection). Cell type and time point are not known. Both conserved end residues are part of each CDR3. The D gene is left open where the match is weak. A row's size may be missing; if present it is once, few, many or a size class.

clone_size: few; j_call: TRBJ2-5; d_call: -; v_call: TRBV7-9; cdr3_nt: TGTGCCAGCAGCCCCACCGGGGGACCGGACCAAGAGACCCAGTACTTC; cdr3_aa: CASSPTGGPDQETQYF
clone_size: many; j_call: TRBJ2-1; d_call: TRBD1; v_call: TRBV19; cdr3_nt: TGTGCCAGTAGTATAGTTCACAGGGGGAAGAGGTACAATGAGCAGTTCTTC; cdr3_aa: CASSIVHRGKRYNEQFF
clone_size: -; j_call: TRBJ2-1; d_call: TRBD1; v_call: TRBV18; cdr3_nt: TGTGCCAGCTCCCAGACAGGGGACTCCTACAATGAGCAGTTCTTC; cdr3_aa: CASSQTGDSYNEQFF
clone_size: few; j_call: TRBJ2-7; d_call: -; v_call: TRBV7-2; cdr3_nt: TGTGCCAGCAGCTTAGCAGAGGGAGTAGAGCAGTACTTC; cdr3_aa: CASSLAEGVEQYF
clone_size: -; j_call: TRBJ2-3; d_call: TRBD2; v_call: TRBV6-5; cdr3_nt: TGTGCCAGCAGTCCCGGAGCGGGAGCAGATACGCAGTATTTT; cdr3_aa: CASSPGAGADTQYF
clone_size: -; j_call: TRBJ2-7; d_call: TRBD1; v_call: TRBV25-1; cdr3_nt: TGTGCCAGCAGATCGGACAGGGGGTCATCGGGCGAGCAGTACTTC; cdr3_aa: CASRSDRGSSGEQYF
clone_size: -; j_call: TRBJ2-1; d_call: -; v_call: TRBV6-2/TRBV6-3; cdr3_nt: TGTGCCAGCAGTAAGCACGGACGCCCTTCCTACAATGAGCAGTTCTTC; cdr3_aa: CASSKHGRPSYNEQFF
clone_size: -; j_call: TRBJ1-1; d_call: -; v_call: TRBV13; cdr3_nt: TGTGCCAGCAGCTTAGCCGAGGGCAGGACTGAAGCTTTCTTT; cdr3_aa: CASSLAEGRTEAFF
clone_size: -; j_call: TRBJ2-7; d_call: -; v_call: TRBV5-1; cdr3_nt: TGCGCCAGCAGCTTGGATTTGGGGGGCCGTGGCGAGCAGTACTTC; cdr3_aa: CASSLDLGGRGEQYF
clone_size: -; j_call: TRBJ2-5; d_call: -; v_call: TRBV5-8; cdr3_nt: TGTGCCAGCAGCTTGGTTGTCTGGGAGACCCAGTACTTC; cdr3_aa: CASSLVVWETQYF
clone_size: -; j_call: TRBJ2-3; d_call: TRBD2; v_call: TRBV4-2; cdr3_nt: TGTGCCAGCAGCCAAGTACCCCAAGGTAGCGGGACCCATGATACGCAGTATTTT; cdr3_aa: CASSQVPQGSGTHDTQYF
clone_size: few; j_call: TRBJ1-1; d_call: -; v_call: TRBV2; cdr3_nt: TGTGCCAGTTCCCTAGAAAAGACCTACACTGAAGCTTTCTTT; cdr3_aa: CASSLEKTYTEAFF
clone_size: -; j_call: TRBJ2-2; d_call: -; v_call: TRBV9; cdr3_nt: TGTGCCAGCAGCGTATCCAGGGCTCAAGCCGGGGAGCTGTTTTTT; cdr3_aa: CASSVSRAQAGELFF
clone_size: -; j_call: TRBJ2-1; d_call: -; v_call: TRBV12-3/TRBV12-4; cdr3_nt: TGTGCCAGCAGTTTCCGGACCAGAGGGTTACGTGAGCAGTTCTTC; cdr3_aa: CASSFRTRGLREQFF
clone_size: -; j_call: TRBJ2-7; d_call: -; v_call: TRBV28; cdr3_nt: TGTGCCAGCACCTTGGATAGGGGGAGGATCGAGCAGTACTTC; cdr3_aa: CASTLDRGRIEQYF
clone_size: few; j_call: TRBJ1-2; d_call: -; v_call: TRBV29-1; cdr3_nt: TGCAGCGTTGGGGAGTTTGTAGGGGCCCTCTATGGCTACACCTTC; cdr3_aa: CSVGEFVGALYGYTF
clone_size: -; j_call: TRBJ2-5; d_call: TRBD2; v_call: TRBV15; cdr3_nt: TGTGCCACCAGTGCTAGCGGCGGAGAGACCCAGTACTTC; cdr3_aa: CATSASGGETQYF
clone_size: -; j_call: TRBJ2-5; d_call: TRBD2; v_call: TRBV7-8; cdr3_nt: TGTGCCAGCAGCTTAGGCCTCAAACTAGCGGGAGGGCCACAGACCCAGTACTTC; cdr3_aa: CASSLGLKLAGGPQTQYF
clone_size: -; j_call: TRBJ2-7; d_call: -; v_call: TRBV7-8; cdr3_nt: TGTGCCAGCAGCTTAGGTCAGGGTCCGTACTACGAGCAGTACTTC; cdr3_aa: CASSLGQGPYYEQYF
clone_size: -; j_call: TRBJ2-1; d_call: TRBD2; v_call: TRBV7-2; cdr3_nt: TGTGCCAGCACCAGACCCCCGCGTTTGATTAGCGGGGAGCAGTTCTTC; cdr3_aa: CASTRPPRLISGEQFF
clone_size: -; j_call: TRBJ1-3; d_call: -; v_call: TRBV5-1; cdr3_nt: TGCGCCAGCAGCTTGGAGTGGGCTGGACGAGCCTCTGGAAACACCATATATTTT; cdr3_aa: CASSLEWAGRASGNTIYF
clone_size: few; j_call: TRBJ2-7; d_call: -; v_call: TRBV5-1; cdr3_nt: TGCGCCAGCAGCTTGGGTGCCCTTTCGGAGCAGTACTTC; cdr3_aa: CASSLGALSEQYF
clone_size: -; j_call: TRBJ2-1; d_call: -; v_call: TRBV5-1; cdr3_nt: TGCGCCAGCAGCTTGGAACAAAAGTACAATGAGCAGTTCTTC; cdr3_aa: CASSLEQKYNEQFF
clone_size: -; j_call: TRBJ2-7; d_call: TRBD2; v_call: TRBV6-5; cdr3_nt: TGTGCCAGCAGTTTCGGGGTAGCGGGGGGTGTCGAGCAGTACTTC; cdr3_aa: CASSFGVAGGVEQYF
clone_size: few; j_call: TRBJ2-6; d_call: -; v_call: TRBV15; cdr3_nt: TGTGCCACCAGCAGAGAGGGAGCCTCTGGGGCCAACGTCCTGACTTTC; cdr3_aa: CATSREGASGANVLTF
clone_size: -; j_call: TRBJ2-2; d_call: -; v_call: TRBV2; cdr3_nt: TGTGCCAGCAGGGATGACACCGGGGAGCTGTTTTTT; cdr3_aa: CASRDDTGELFF
clone_size: many; j_call: TRBJ1-2; d_call: -; v_call: TRBV20-1; cdr3_nt: TGCAGTGCTAGAGATGGTCGGTCAACGGGGGGCTACACCTTC; cdr3_aa: CSARDGRSTGGYTF
clone_size: few; j_call: TRBJ2-1; d_call: TRBD2; v_call: TRBV12-3/TRBV12-4; cdr3_nt: TGTGCCAGCAGTCCGGGACTAGCGGGAGGGCCGAAGAATGAGCAGTTCTTC; cdr3_aa: CASSPGLAGGPKNEQFF
clone_size: few; j_call: TRBJ1-1; d_call: -; v_call: TRBV12-3/TRBV12-4; cdr3_nt: TGTGCCTCAAGTAGGTGGCACACTGAAGCTTTCTTT; cdr3_aa: CASSRWHTEAFF
clone_size: few; j_call: TRBJ2-7; d_call: -; v_call: TRBV24-1; cdr3_nt: TGTGCCACCAGTGATTTTGCGGGCGAGCAGTACTTC; cdr3_aa: CATSDFAGEQYF
clone_size: few; j_call: TRBJ1-6; d_call: -; v_call: TRBV9; cdr3_nt: TGTGCCAGCAGCGTAGGGGGGGGAAGGAATTCACCCCTCCACTTT; cdr3_aa: CASSVGGGRNSPLHF
clone_size: once; j_call: TRBJ1-1; d_call: -; v_call: TRBV25-1; cdr3_nt: TGTGCCAGCGCGGGGGTGTACACTGAAGCTTTCTTT; cdr3_aa: CASAGVYTEAFF
clone_size: -; j_call: TRBJ1-1; d_call: -; v_call: TRBV6-5; cdr3_nt: TGTGCCAGCAGTTCGGATGTGGCTGAAGCTTTCTTT; cdr3_aa: CASSSDVAEAFF
clone_size: few; j_call: TRBJ2-3; d_call: TRBD2; v_call: TRBV5-1; cdr3_nt: TGCGCCAGCAGCTTGGAGATAGCGGGTACGCAGTATTTT; cdr3_aa: CASSLEIAGTQYF
clone_size: few; j_call: TRBJ2-1; d_call: TRBD2; v_call: TRBV7-6; cdr3_nt: TGTGCCAGCAGCTTATCGGGCGGGGGGATCAGCTCCTACAATGAGCAGTTCTTC; cdr3_aa: CASSLSGGGISSYNEQFF
clone_size: -; j_call: TRBJ2-2; d_call: TRBD2; v_call: TRBV7-8; cdr3_nt: TGTGCCAGCAGCTCCGGACTAGCGGGGGGACTGAACACCGGGGAGCTGTTTTTT; cdr3_aa: CASSSGLAGGLNTGELFF
clone_size: few; j_call: TRBJ2-1; d_call: -; v_call: TRBV24-1; cdr3_nt: TGTGCCACCAGTGAGGGACCACGTGAGCAGTTCTTC; cdr3_aa: CATSEGPREQFF
clone_size: few; j_call: TRBJ1-5; d_call: -; v_call: TRBV7-8; cdr3_nt: TGTGCCAGCAGCTTTTTGTCCCAAGGGGGCAATCAGCCCCAGCATTTT; cdr3_aa: CASSFLSQGGNQPQHF
clone_size: -; j_call: TRBJ1-1; d_call: -; v_call: TRBV10-3; cdr3_nt: TGTGCCGTGTGGGAGGGGGTTAACGCTGAAGCTTTCTTT; cdr3_aa: CAVWEGVNAEAFF
clone_size: -; j_call: TRBJ2-7; d_call: -; v_call: TRBV4-2; cdr3_nt: TGTGCCAGCAGCCAGGAGTCTGACTCCGCCTACGAGCAGTACTTC; cdr3_aa: CASSQESDSAYEQYF
clone_size: -; j_call: TRBJ2-3; d_call: TRBD2; v_call: TRBV7-8; cdr3_nt: TGTGCCAGCAGCCCCAGAGATCGGACTAGCGGGGGATATACGCAGTATTTT; cdr3_aa: CASSPRDRTSGGYTQYF
clone_size: -; j_call: TRBJ2-5; d_call: -; v_call: TRBV7-9; cdr3_nt: TGTGCCAGCAGCCCATGGGAAGAGACCCAGTACTTC; cdr3_aa: CASSPWEETQYF
clone_size: -; j_call: TRBJ2-7; d_call: -; v_call: TRBV12-3/TRBV12-4; cdr3_nt: TGTGCCAGCAGCCTTAGGCCTCCCTACGAGCAGTACTTC; cdr3_aa: CASSLRPPYEQYF
clone_size: -; j_call: TRBJ2-7; d_call: -; v_call: TRBV12-3/TRBV12-4; cdr3_nt: TGTGCCAGCAGTTCCGGATCCCTAAGCGAGCAGTACTTC; cdr3_aa: CASSSGSLSEQYF
clone_size: -; j_call: TRBJ1-2; d_call: TRBD1; v_call: TRBV29-1; cdr3_nt: TGCAGCGTTGAAAGGGACAGGGTCGGTGGCTACACCTTC; cdr3_aa: CSVERDRVGGYTF
clone_size: -; j_call: TRBJ2-2; d_call: TRBD2; v_call: TRBV7-9; cdr3_nt: TGTGCCAGCAGCTCAACCGGGACTAGCAACACCGGGGAGCTGTTTTTT; cdr3_aa: CASSSTGTSNTGELFF
clone_size: few; j_call: TRBJ2-5; d_call: TRBD2; v_call: TRBV5-1; cdr3_nt: TGCGCCAGCAGCTCTCCCCGGACTAGCGTTGAAGAGACCCAGTACTTC; cdr3_aa: CASSSPRTSVEETQYF
clone_size: few; j_call: TRBJ2-2; d_call: -; v_call: TRBV7-9; cdr3_nt: TGTGCCAGCAGCCGAGATGAGAACACCGGGGAGCTGTTTTTT; cdr3_aa: CASSRDENTGELFF
clone_size: -; j_call: TRBJ1-2; d_call: TRBD1; v_call: TRBV20-1; cdr3_nt: TGCAGTGCTAGCGGGACAGGGGGATCTAACTATGGCTACACCTTC; cdr3_aa: CSASGTGGSNYGYTF
clone_size: -; j_call: TRBJ2-7; d_call: -; v_call: TRBV5-6; cdr3_nt: TGTGCCAGCAGCTTCCCGGGATCCCCCTACGAGCAGTACTTC; cdr3_aa: CASSFPGSPYEQYF
clone_size: -; j_call: TRBJ2-1; d_call: TRBD1; v_call: TRBV12-3/TRBV12-4; cdr3_nt: TGTGCCAGCAGTTTATTACAGGGGGAAGGTTACAATGAGCAGTTCTTC; cdr3_aa: CASSLLQGEGYNEQFF
clone_size: -; j_call: TRBJ2-6; d_call: -; v_call: TRBV3-1; cdr3_nt: TGTGCCAGCAGCCCGGACTATCCGGGGGCCAACGTCCTGACTTTC; cdr3_aa: CASSPDYPGANVLTF
clone_size: once; j_call: TRBJ2-7; d_call: -; v_call: TRBV5-1; cdr3_nt: TGCGCCAGCAGCATCGACTACGAGCAGTACTTC; cdr3_aa: CASSIDYEQYF
clone_size: few; j_call: TRBJ2-3; d_call: TRBD2; v_call: TRBV7-6; cdr3_nt: TGTGCCAGCAGCAATAGCGGGGGGCAGTATTTT; cdr3_aa: CASSNSGGQYF
clone_size: -; j_call: TRBJ2-3; d_call: TRBD2; v_call: TRBV11-2; cdr3_nt: TGTGCCAGCAGCTTATGGACCTGGGCTAGCGGGGGGAGCACAGATACGCAGTATTTT; cdr3_aa: CASSLWTWASGGSTDTQYF
clone_size: -; j_call: TRBJ2-1; d_call: -; v_call: TRBV11-3; cdr3_nt: TGTGCCAGCAGCTTAGAGGGGGGACGGCAGTTCTTC; cdr3_aa: CASSLEGGRQFF
clone_size: -; j_call: TRBJ1-1; d_call: TRBD1; v_call: TRBV24-1; cdr3_nt: TGTGCCACCAGTGGCCCAGGGGGCGCGGGCACTGAAGCTTTCTTT; cdr3_aa: CATSGPGGAGTEAFF
clone_size: -; j_call: TRBJ1-1; d_call: TRBD1; v_call: TRBV12-3/TRBV12-4; cdr3_nt: TGTGCCAGCAGTCCGGGACAGGAGCTTGGTATGGTATTAGGAGCTTTCTTT; cdr3_aa: CASSPGQELGMVLGAFF
clone_size: -; j_call: TRBJ1-1; d_call: -; v_call: TRBV12-3/TRBV12-4; cdr3_nt: TGTGCCAGCAGCGCTGTCGGGGGTAGAATGAACACTGAAGCTTTCTTT; cdr3_aa: CASSAVGGRMNTEAFF